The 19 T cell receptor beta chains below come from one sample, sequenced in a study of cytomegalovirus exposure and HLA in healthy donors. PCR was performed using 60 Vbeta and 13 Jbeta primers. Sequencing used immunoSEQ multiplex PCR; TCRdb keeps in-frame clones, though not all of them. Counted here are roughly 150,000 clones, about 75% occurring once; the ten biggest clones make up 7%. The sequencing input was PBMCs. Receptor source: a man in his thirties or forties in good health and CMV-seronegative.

The CDR3 region is CASSEGLAGGYEQYF. The DNA of the CDR3 is TGTGCCAGCAGTGAAGGACTAGCGGGGGGGTACGAGCAGTACTTC. The V gene is TRBV6-1, the J gene TRBJ2-7; TRBD2 aligns across 14 bases. CDR1 is MNHNS, CDR2 SASEGT, per germline. The CDR3 is 15 amino acids. With 1 base clipped from V and 4 bases from J, the junction kept 0 bases outside the gene matches.

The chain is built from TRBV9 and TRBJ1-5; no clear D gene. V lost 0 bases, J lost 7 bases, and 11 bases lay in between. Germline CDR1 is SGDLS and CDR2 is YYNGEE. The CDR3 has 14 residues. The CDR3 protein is CASSVDQREQPQHF. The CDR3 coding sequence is TGTGCCAGCAGCGTAGACCAACGAGAACAGCCCCAGCATTTT.

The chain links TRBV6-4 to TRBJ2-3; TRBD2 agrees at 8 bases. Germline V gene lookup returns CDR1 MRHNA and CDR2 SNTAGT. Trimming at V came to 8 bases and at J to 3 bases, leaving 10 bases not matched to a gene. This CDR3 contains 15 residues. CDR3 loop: CASSQAGAATDTQYF. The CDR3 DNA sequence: TGTGCCAGCTCCCAAGCGGGGGCTGCGACAGATACGCAGTATTTT.

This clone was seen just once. The CDR3 is CASSPTGNTEAFF. CDR3 in DNA: TGTGCCAGCAGCCCAACAGGGAACACTGAAGCTTTCTTT. This sequence joins TRBV7-9 and TRBJ1-1, with D possibly TRBD1 on 5 matching bases. V lost 5 bases and J lost 1, with 8 bases in between. Germline V gene data show CDR1 as SEHNR and CDR2 as FQNEAQ (reference sequence). This CDR3 has 13 amino acids.

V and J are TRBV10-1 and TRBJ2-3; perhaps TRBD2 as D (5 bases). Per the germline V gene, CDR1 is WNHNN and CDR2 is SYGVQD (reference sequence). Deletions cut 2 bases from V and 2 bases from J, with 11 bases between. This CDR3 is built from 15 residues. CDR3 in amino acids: CASSEGLRITDTQYF. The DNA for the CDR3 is TGCGCCAGCAGTGAGGGACTGCGCATCACAGATACGCAGTATTTT.

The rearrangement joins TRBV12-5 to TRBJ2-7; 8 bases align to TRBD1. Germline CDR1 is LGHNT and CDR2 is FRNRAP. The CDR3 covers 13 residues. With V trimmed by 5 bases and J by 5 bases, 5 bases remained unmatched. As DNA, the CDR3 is TGTGCTAGTGGTCCCGGACAGGGCAACGAGCAGTACTTC. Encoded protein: CASGPGQGNEQYF. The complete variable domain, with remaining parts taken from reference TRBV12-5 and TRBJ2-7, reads DARVTQTPRHKVTEMGQEVTMRCQPILGHNTVFWYRQTMMQGLELLAYFRNRAPLDDSGMPKDRFSAEMPDATLATLKIQPSEPRDSAVYFCASGPGQGNEQYFGPGTRLTVT.

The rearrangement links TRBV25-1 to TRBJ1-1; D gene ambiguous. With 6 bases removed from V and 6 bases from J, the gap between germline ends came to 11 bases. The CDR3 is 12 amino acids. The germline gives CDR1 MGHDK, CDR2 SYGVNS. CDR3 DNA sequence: TGTGCCAGCAGGTCCACGGGGTCTGAAGCTTTCTTT. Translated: CASRSTGSEAFF. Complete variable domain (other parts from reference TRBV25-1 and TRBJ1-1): EADIYQTPRYLVIGTGKKITLECSQTMGHDKMYWYQQDPGMELHLIHYSYGVNSTEKGDLSSESTVSRIRTEHFPLTLESARPSHTSQYLCASRSTGSEAFFGQGTRLTVV.

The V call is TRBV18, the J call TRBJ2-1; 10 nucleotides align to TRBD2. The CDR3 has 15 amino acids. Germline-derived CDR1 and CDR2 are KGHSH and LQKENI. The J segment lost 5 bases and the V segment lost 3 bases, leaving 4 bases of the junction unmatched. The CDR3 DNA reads TGTGCCAGCTCACCGAAGCGGGGGGGTAACAATGAGCAGTTCTTC. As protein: CASSPKRGGNNEQFF.

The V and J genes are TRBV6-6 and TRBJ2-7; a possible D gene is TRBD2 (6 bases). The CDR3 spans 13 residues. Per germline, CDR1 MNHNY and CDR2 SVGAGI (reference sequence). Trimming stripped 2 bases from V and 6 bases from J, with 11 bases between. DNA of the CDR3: TGTGCCAGCAGTTACGGGCTAGCGAGCGAGCAGTACTTC. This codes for CASSYGLASEQYF.

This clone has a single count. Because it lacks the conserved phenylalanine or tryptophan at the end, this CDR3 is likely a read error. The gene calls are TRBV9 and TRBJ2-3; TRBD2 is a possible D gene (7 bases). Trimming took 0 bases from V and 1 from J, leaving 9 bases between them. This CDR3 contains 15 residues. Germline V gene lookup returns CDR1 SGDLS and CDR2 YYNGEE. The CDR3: CASSVEGGRTDTQYL. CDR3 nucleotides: TGTGCCAGCAGCGTAGAGGGGGGGCGCACAGATACGCAGTATCTT.

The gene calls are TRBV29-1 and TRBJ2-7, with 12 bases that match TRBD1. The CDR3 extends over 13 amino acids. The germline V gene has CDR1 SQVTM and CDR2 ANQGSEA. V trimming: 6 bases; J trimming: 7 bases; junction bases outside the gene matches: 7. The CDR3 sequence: CSVTGTGGEEQYF. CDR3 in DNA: TGCAGCGTAACCGGGACAGGGGGCGAAGAGCAGTACTTC.

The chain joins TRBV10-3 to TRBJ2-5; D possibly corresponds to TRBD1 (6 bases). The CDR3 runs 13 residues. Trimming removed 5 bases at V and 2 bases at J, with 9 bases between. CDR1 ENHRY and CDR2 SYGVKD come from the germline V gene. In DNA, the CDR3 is TGTGCCATCAGTCAGGGGTTACAAGAGACCCAGTACTTC. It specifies CAISQGLQETQYF.

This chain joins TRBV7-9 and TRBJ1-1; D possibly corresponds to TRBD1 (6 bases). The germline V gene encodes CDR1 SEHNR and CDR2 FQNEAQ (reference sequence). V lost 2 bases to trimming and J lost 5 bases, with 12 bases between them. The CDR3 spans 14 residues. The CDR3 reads CASSLNQGLTEAFF. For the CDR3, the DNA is TGTGCCAGCAGCTTAAATCAGGGGTTGACTGAAGCTTTCTTT.

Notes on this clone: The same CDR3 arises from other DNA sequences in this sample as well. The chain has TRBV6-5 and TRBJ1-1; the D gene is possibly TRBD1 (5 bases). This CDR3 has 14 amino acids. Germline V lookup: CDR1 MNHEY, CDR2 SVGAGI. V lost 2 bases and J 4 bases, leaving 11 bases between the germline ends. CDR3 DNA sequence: TGTGCCAGCAGTTACGGTACGGGGGGCACTGAAGCTTTCTTT. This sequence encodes CASSYGTGGTEAFF.

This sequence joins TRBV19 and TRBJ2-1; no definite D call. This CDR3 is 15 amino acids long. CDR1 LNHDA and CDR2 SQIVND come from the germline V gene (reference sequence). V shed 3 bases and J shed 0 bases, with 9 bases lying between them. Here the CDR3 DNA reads TGTGCCAGTAGTATTATGGTCAGCTCCTACAATGAGCAGTTCTTC. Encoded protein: CASSIMVSSYNEQFF.

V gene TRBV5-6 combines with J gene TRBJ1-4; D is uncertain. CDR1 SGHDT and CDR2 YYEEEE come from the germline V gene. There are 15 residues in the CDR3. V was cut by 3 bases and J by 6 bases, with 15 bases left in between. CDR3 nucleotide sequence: TGTGCCAGCAGCTCGACGGGGAGGGTCTATGAAAAACTGTTTTTT. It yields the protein CASSSTGRVYEKLFF.

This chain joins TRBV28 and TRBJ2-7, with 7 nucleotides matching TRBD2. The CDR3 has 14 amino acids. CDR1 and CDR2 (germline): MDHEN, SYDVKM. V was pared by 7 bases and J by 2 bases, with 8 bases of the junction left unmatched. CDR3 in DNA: TGTGCCAGCATCGGGGGAGGGTCGACCTACGAGCAGTACTTC. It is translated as CASIGGGSTYEQYF.

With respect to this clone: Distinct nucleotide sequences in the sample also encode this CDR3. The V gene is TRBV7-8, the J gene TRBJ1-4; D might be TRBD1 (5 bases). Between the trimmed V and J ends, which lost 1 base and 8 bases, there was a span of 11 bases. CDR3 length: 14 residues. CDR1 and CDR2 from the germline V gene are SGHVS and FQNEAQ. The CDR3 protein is CASSLGGGDEKLFF. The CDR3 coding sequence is TGTGCCAGCAGCTTAGGCGGAGGGGACGAAAAACTGTTTTTT.

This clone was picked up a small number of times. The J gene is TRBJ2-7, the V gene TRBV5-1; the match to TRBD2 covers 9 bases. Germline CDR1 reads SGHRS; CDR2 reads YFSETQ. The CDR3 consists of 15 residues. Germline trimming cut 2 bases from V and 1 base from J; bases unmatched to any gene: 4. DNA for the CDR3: TGCGCCAGCAGCTTCGGTAGCGGGAGATCCTACGAGCAGTACTTC. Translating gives CASSFGSGRSYEQYF. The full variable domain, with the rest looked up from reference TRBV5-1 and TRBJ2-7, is KAGVTQTPRYLIKTRGQQVTLSCSPISGHRSVSWYQQTPGQGLQFLFEYFSETQRNKGNFPGRFSGRQFSNSRSEMNVSTLELGDSALYLCASSFGSGRSYEQYFGPGTRLTVT.